The 2 T cell receptor beta chains below come from one sample, sequenced in a study of PD-1 blockade in classical Hodgkin lymphoma. Measured with immunoSEQ multiplex PCR; TCRdb has only the in-frame clones, and not every one. The sample holds 21,000 or so clones, roughly 88% seen once. Regarding time point: cycle 4 day 1 (C4D1), after around six weeks of nivolumab. All patients experienced relapse after autologous stem cell transplantation, and brentuximab vedotin exposure was variable. The material sequenced was peripheral blood mononuclear cells (PBMCs), taken before the fourth cycle of nivolumab. These receptors originate from a human donor with classical Hodgkin lymphoma.

The chain recombines TRBV7-6 with TRBJ1-6; D is ambiguous. The V end lost 1 base, the J end lost 0 bases, and 7 bases lay between the germline ends. The germline gives CDR1 SGHVS, CDR2 FNYEAQ. The CDR3 has 16 amino acids. Written as DNA, the CDR3 is TGTGCCAGCAGCTTAGGTGGGAGCTCCTATAATTCACCCCTCCACTTT. Its translation is CASSLGGSSYNSPLHF.

This chain connects TRBV10-1 to TRBJ2-2, with 9 bases lining up with TRBD1. The V and J ends lost 6 bases and 7 bases, in that order; junction bases with no gene match: 9. The CDR3 spans 15 residues. Germline assignment: CDR1 WNHNN and CDR2 SYGVQD (reference sequence). The CDR3: CASRPLTGGDGELFF. CDR3 nucleotide sequence: TGCGCCAGCAGGCCACTGACAGGGGGGGACGGGGAGCTGTTTTTT.